This is a list of T cell receptor beta chains from one sample in a study of CD8+ T cells in alopecia areata. Method: immunoSEQ multiplex PCR; TCRdb's copy keeps in-frame clones and lacks some. The data contain approximately 150,000 clones, less than 70% of them singletons. The material sequenced was CD4+ T cells sorted from blood, taken at week 24, from a patient treated with tofacitinib. The receptors shown here come from a human donor with alopecia areata. Both conserved end residues are part of each CDR3. D genes are given only for firm matches. The size field is filled for only some rows; it gives once, few, many or a size class.

V	size	J	D	CDR3	DNA
TRBV7-2	few	TRBJ2-1	NA	CASSQSTGPPFF	TGTGCCAGCAGCCAGTCTACGGGACCGCCGTTCTTC
TRBV27	few	TRBJ1-3	NA	CASSPRAGYGNTIYF	TGTGCCAGCAGTCCCCGGGCGGGGTACGGAAACACCATATATTTT
TRBV15	once	TRBJ1-6	TRBD1	CATSGTGTANSPLHF	TGTGCCACCAGTGGGACCGGGACAGCAAATTCACCCCTCCACTTT
TRBV5-1	NA	TRBJ1-1	NA	CASSLVSAGNTEAFF	TGCGCCAGCAGCTTGGTTTCGGCAGGGAACACTGAAGCTTTCTTT
TRBV28	NA	TRBJ1-3	TRBD1	CATCRTGTSGNTIYF	TGTGCCACCTGCCGGACAGGGACCTCTGGAAACACCATATATTTT
TRBV7-8	NA	TRBJ2-5	TRBD1	CASRDRGTGETQYF	TGTGCCAGCAGGGACAGGGGGACGGGAGAGACCCAGTACTTC
TRBV25-1	few	TRBJ2-7	NA	CASRGRGAGGEQYF	TGTGCCAGCAGGGGGAGGGGGGCCGGCGGCGAGCAGTACTTC
TRBV10-3	many	TRBJ2-7	TRBD1	CAITPDRADSYEQYF	TGTGCCATCACCCCCGACAGGGCCGACTCCTACGAGCAGTACTTC
TRBV6-5	NA	TRBJ1-2	NA	CARRGQYGYTF	TGTGCCAGGCGGGGGCAATATGGCTACACCTTC
TRBV4-1	NA	TRBJ1-2	NA	CASSQGGRAGYGYTF	TGCGCCAGCAGCCAAGGTGGCAGGGCTGGCTATGGCTACACCTTC
TRBV5-1	NA	TRBJ2-5	NA	CASSLWTSGKETQYF	TGCGCCAGCAGCTTATGGACCTCGGGCAAAGAGACCCAGTACTTC
TRBV7-9	NA	TRBJ1-2	NA	CASSLAGGNGYTF	TGTGCCAGCAGCTTAGCAGGGGGGAATGGCTACACCTTC
TRBV29-1	NA	TRBJ1-2	NA	CSVVLDNLHYGYTF	TGCAGCGTTGTATTGGACAACCTGCACTATGGCTACACCTTC
TRBV30	NA	TRBJ2-5	NA	CAWSLGSKQETQYF	TGTGCCTGGAGTTTAGGGAGTAAGCAAGAGACCCAGTACTTC
TRBV2	few	TRBJ2-5	NA	CASNGDASTRETQYF	TGTGCCAGCAATGGGGACGCCTCCACCCGAGAGACCCAGTACTTC
TRBV2	NA	TRBJ2-3	NA	CASSVLQGQDTQYF	TGTGCCAGCAGTGTGCTACAGGGCCAGGATACGCAGTATTTT
TRBV4-1	NA	TRBJ1-6	NA	CASSQVNRSSSPLNSPLHF	TGCGCCAGCAGCCAAGTCAACAGGAGCTCAAGCCCCCTCAATTCACCCCTCCACTTT
TRBV7-2	NA	TRBJ2-3	TRBD2	CASSLRWRESTDTQYF	TGTGCCAGCAGCTTAAGGTGGCGGGAGAGCACAGATACGCAGTATTTT
TRBV30	NA	TRBJ2-7	TRBD2	CAWSGLAGDEQYF	TGTGCCTGGAGTGGGCTAGCGGGGGACGAGCAGTACTTC
TRBV18	NA	TRBJ1-1	TRBD1	CASSPNRDSMNTEAFF	TGTGCCAGCTCACCTAACCGGGACAGTATGAACACTGAAGCTTTCTTT
TRBV5-6	NA	TRBJ2-1	NA	CASSPVIGNEQFF	TGTGCCAGCAGCCCCGTTATAGGGAATGAGCAGTTCTTC
TRBV29-1	NA	TRBJ2-5	NA	CSVVRSQETQYF	TGCAGCGTTGTTCGAAGTCAAGAGACCCAGTACTTC
TRBV9	NA	TRBJ2-5	NA	CASSDEGGEETQYF	TGTGCCAGCAGCGATGAGGGGGGCGAGGAGACCCAGTACTTC
TRBV5-1	NA	TRBJ1-6	TRBD1	CASSLGQAGSPLHF	TGCGCCAGCAGCTTAGGACAGGCGGGTTCACCCCTCCACTTT
TRBV19	NA	TRBJ2-7	TRBD1	CASSRGQGYEQYF	TGTGCCAGTAGTAGGGGACAGGGCTACGAGCAGTACTTC
TRBV30	NA	TRBJ1-6	NA	CAWSVVLGLGSPLHF	TGTGCCTGGAGTGTTGTCCTGGGTCTTGGATCACCCCTCCACTTT
TRBV2	NA	TRBJ2-2	NA	CASTEGPGELFF	TGTGCCAGCACCGAGGGGCCCGGGGAGCTGTTTTTT
TRBV29-1	NA	TRBJ1-1	NA	CSVDQGRREAFF	TGCAGCGTTGATCAGGGACGGAGGGAAGCTTTCTTT
TRBV2	NA	TRBJ1-4	NA	CAGNRDINEKLFF	TGTGCCGGCAACAGGGACATTAATGAAAAACTGTTTTTT
TRBV6-1	few	TRBJ2-6	NA	CATESSGANVLTF	TGTGCCACAGAGAGCTCTGGGGCCAACGTCCTGACTTTC
TRBV7-9	NA	TRBJ2-3	NA	CASSARLGLSTDTQYF	TGTGCCAGCAGCGCCAGACTAGGCCTTAGCACAGATACGCAGTATTTT
TRBV19	few	TRBJ2-3	TRBD2	CASSIAGGPQDTQYF	TGTGCCAGTAGTATCGCGGGGGGGCCCCAAGATACGCAGTATTTT
TRBV29-1	few	TRBJ2-4	NA	CSVVAGGFDIQYF	TGCAGCGTTGTCGCTGGGGGCTTCGACATTCAGTACTTC